One and the same sample provided the 15 T cell receptor beta chains below, sequenced in a study of T cell repertoires in cytomegalovirus infection. No antigen has been assigned to these receptors. TCRdb reanalysed the reads using MiXCR and keeps one entry per CDR3 protein. The sample lists approximately 340,000 distinct CDR3 sequences, almost 30% occurring once. Sample: cultured PBMCs, taken from culture after CMV antigen stimulation. The receptors come from a human donor in good health (CMV status not recorded). Some clones in this sample may be carry-over from other donors' samples.

This clonotype is a singleton in its sample. This chain joins TRBV6-1 and TRBJ2-1; D uncertain. Trimming shortened V by 5 bases and J by 4 bases, and 12 bases separated the two germline ends. Per germline, CDR1 MNHNS and CDR2 SASEGT. This CDR3 is built from 14 residues. The CDR3 loop reads CASSLLSTYNEQFF. Written as DNA, the CDR3 is TGTGCCAGCAGTTTACTAAGCACTTACAATGAGCAGTTCTTC.

This clonotype was seen more than once but under ten times. The chain links TRBV10-3 to TRBJ2-5, with a possible D match to TRBD2 (5 bases). CDR1 and CDR2 from the germline V gene are ENHRY and SYGVKD. This CDR3 is 16 amino acids long. Trimming removed 0 bases from V and 0 bases from J, with 11 bases in between. CDR3 region: CAISESMASNQETQYF. CDR3 in DNA: TGTGCCATCAGTGAGTCAATGGCTAGCAACCAAGAGACCCAGTACTTC.

The J gene is TRBJ1-1, the V gene TRBV28; the match to TRBD1 covers 7 bases. This CDR3 has 12 residues. V lost 6 bases, J lost 7 bases, and 5 bases stayed unmatched. Germline V CDR1 and CDR2: MDHEN, SYDVKM. As DNA, the CDR3 is TGTGCCAGCAGGGGACAGTCCCTTGAAGCTTTCTTT. It specifies CASRGQSLEAFF.

This chain uses TRBV28 with TRBJ1-4; 7 bases align to TRBD1. This CDR3 has 15 residues. The germline V gene encodes CDR1 MDHEN and CDR2 SYDVKM. With V trimmed by 7 bases and J by 5 bases, 10 bases remained unmatched. CDR3: CASTTYRGGNEKLFF. The CDR3, as DNA: TGTGCCAGCACTACGTACAGGGGCGGGAATGAAAAACTGTTTTTT.

V and J are TRBV28 and TRBJ2-2; 9 positions agree with TRBD2. Trimming removed 3 bases from V and 0 bases from J; junction bases left unmatched: 5. Germline CDR1 reads MDHEN; CDR2 reads SYDVKM. CDR3 size: 17 residues. The CDR3 DNA sequence: TGTGCCAGCAGTTTTGCGGGAGGGCGCCCGAACACCGGGGAGCTGTTTTTT. Translated: CASSFAGGRPNTGELFF.

The chain recombines TRBV7-9 with TRBJ2-3, with D possibly TRBD2 on 6 matching bases. CDR3 length: 14 amino acids. From germline, CDR1 is SEHNR and CDR2 FQNEAQ (reference sequence). V lost 2 bases to trimming and J lost 4 bases, with 10 bases between them. CDR3 coding DNA: TGTGCCAGCAGCTTATCCGGGAGTGCAGATACGCAGTATTTT. Translation: CASSLSGSADTQYF.

A few counts support this clonotype. V and J are TRBV2 and TRBJ2-2; D gene unclear. V was trimmed by 2 bases and J by 5 bases, leaving 12 bases between them. The CDR3 covers 15 residues. Germline V gene data show CDR1 as SNHLY and CDR2 as FYNNEI. In DNA, the CDR3 is TGTGCCAGCAGTGAACGTGGGTTTGGGACCGGGGAGCTGTTTTTT. As protein: CASSERGFGTGELFF.

This chain joins TRBV20-1 and TRBJ2-7; the D call may be TRBD1 or TRBD2 (5 bases each). The CDR3 totals 18 residues. The ends were cut back, 5 bases at V and 0 bases at J, with 26 bases in the middle. The germline V gene encodes CDR1 DFQATT and CDR2 SNEGSKA (reference sequence). The chain's CDR3 is CSARGGTGIELSSYEQYF. CDR3 nucleotides: TGCAGTGCTCGGGGCGGTACGGGTATAGAATTGAGCTCCTACGAGCAGTACTTC.

The V and J genes are TRBV7-2 and TRBJ1-2, with D possibly being TRBD1 (6 bases). The germline V gene encodes CDR1 SGHTA and CDR2 FQGNSA. The CDR3 has 14 residues. The V end lost 1 base, the J end lost 3 bases, and 9 bases lay between the germline ends. The chain's CDR3 is CASSLEQGDYGYTF. CDR3 in DNA: TGTGCCAGCAGCTTAGAACAGGGAGACTATGGCTACACCTTC.

Notes on this clonotype: Given a much more abundant clone one base away, this may be a read error. This chain connects TRBV4-1 to TRBJ2-2; TRBD2 matches 7 bases. Losses at the gene ends were 1 base for V and 0 bases for J; bases not matched to a gene: 2. The CDR3 extends over 16 amino acids. From germline, CDR1 is MGHRA and CDR2 YSYEKL. CDR3 sequence reads: CASSQAGGTNTGELFF. The DNA for the CDR3 is TGCGCCAGCAGCCAAGCGGGGGGTACGAACACCGGGGAGCTGTTTTTT.

A few counts support this clonotype. The chain links TRBV12-3 or TRBV12-4 to TRBJ2-5; the match to TRBD1 covers 10 bases. The CDR3 has 14 residues. With V trimmed by 4 bases and J by 4 bases, 3 bases remained unmatched. In DNA form, the CDR3 reads TGTGCCAGCAGTTCGACAGGGGGCGCAGAGACCCAGTACTTC. Translation: CASSSTGGAETQYF.

In its sample, this clonotype was seen once. This chain links TRBV20-1 with TRBJ1-1; D not resolved. This CDR3 has 11 amino acids. V lost 3 bases to trimming and J lost 10 bases, with 12 bases between them. Germline V lookup: CDR1 DFQATT, CDR2 SNEGSKA (reference sequence). The CDR3 loop is CSARSTLRAFF. The CDR3 coding sequence is TGCAGTGCTAGGTCAACACTGAGAGCTTTCTTT.

This clonotype was counted only a few times. The chain couples TRBV6-1 to TRBJ1-6, with 8 bases fitting TRBD1. Germline CDR1 MNHNS, CDR2 SASEGT. Germline trimming cut 4 bases from V and 5 bases from J; bases unmatched to any gene: 10. The CDR3 has 17 amino acids. The CDR3 region is CASSADSGGVNNSPLHF. The CDR3 DNA reads as TGTGCCAGCAGTGCAGACTCAGGGGGCGTTAATAATTCACCCCTCCACTTT.

This chain uses TRBV19 with TRBJ2-7; D gene unclear. V shed 3 bases and J shed 0 bases, with 12 bases lying between them. The CDR3 extends over 15 amino acids. Per germline, CDR1 LNHDA and CDR2 SQIVND (reference sequence). CDR3 DNA: TGTGCCAGTAGTATTGGCCAGGATAGCTCCTACGAGCAGTACTTC. Protein sequence: CASSIGQDSSYEQYF.

The rearrangement uses TRBV5-1 and TRBJ2-1; 9 bases are a match to TRBD2. V lost 7 bases and J lost 4; bases outside the gene matches: 9. CDR1 and CDR2 (germline): SGHRS, YFSETQ. The CDR3 totals 15 residues. The DNA for the CDR3 is TGCGCCAGCGTGATGACTAGCGGCAAGTACAATGAGCAGTTCTTC. Translating gives CASVMTSGKYNEQFF.